This T cell receptor (beta chain) is from a study of shared clonotypes between healthy human individuals. CDR3 length: 14 amino acids. CDR1 is WSHSY, CDR2 SAAADI, per germline. V was clipped by 6 bases and J by 1 base, with 10 bases between them. The protocol was immunoSEQ multiplex PCR, while the TCRdb copy is restricted to in-frame clones and leaves out a portion. The sample yields roughly 2,500,000 clones, 93% seen once. This chain uses TRBV10-2 with TRBJ2-1, with unresolved D. This receptor was taken from a man younger than 35 in good health. Some clones in this sample may be carry-over from other donors' samples. Input material: naive CD4+ T cells from PBMCs. Documented subset: CD45RA+ positively selected. CDR3 in amino acids: CASRPAGSYNEQFF. CDR3 DNA: TGCGCCAGCAGGCCTGCAGGTTCCTACAATGAGCAGTTCTTC.